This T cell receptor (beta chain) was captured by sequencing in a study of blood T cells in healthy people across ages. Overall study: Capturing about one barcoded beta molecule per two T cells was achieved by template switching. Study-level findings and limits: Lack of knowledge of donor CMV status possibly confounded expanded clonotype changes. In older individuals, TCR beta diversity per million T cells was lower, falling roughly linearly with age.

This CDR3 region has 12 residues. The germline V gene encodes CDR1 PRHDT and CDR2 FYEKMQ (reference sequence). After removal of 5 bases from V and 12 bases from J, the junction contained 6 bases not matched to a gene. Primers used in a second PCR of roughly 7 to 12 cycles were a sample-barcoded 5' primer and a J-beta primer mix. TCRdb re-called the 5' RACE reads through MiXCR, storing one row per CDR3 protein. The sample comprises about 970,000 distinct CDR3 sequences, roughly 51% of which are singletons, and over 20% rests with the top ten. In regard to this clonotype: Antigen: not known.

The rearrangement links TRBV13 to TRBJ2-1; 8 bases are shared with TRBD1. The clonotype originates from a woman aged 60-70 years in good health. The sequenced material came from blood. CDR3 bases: TGTGCCAGCAGCATGAGGACAGGGCGGCAGTTCTTC. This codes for CASSMRTGRQFF.